This T cell receptor beta chain was profiled in a study of blood T cell repertoires in COVID-19. Germline assignment: CDR1 LGHDT and CDR2 YNNKEL (reference sequence). The CDR3 runs to 14 residues. Trimming stripped 4 bases from V and 3 bases from J, with 11 bases between. Study processing details: Amplified reference gene primers provided the basis for estimating nucleated cell counts. Clones were sequenced by immunoSEQ multiplex PCR, and TCRdb holds only the in-frame ones, with some missing. V and J calls and clone size follow that table, whereas D and trimming were derived from the DNA. The sample has about 150,000 clones, 85% to 90% seen once; the top ten hold around 15%.

Sequencing used peripheral blood. This sequence joins TRBV3-1 (or the pseudogene TRBV3-2) and TRBJ2-3, with TRBD2 as a possible D gene (6 bases). The sequence was collected from a woman in her thirties or forties with acute or convalescent COVID-19. CDR3 bases: TGTGCCAGCAGCCGCCAGCGGGTTACAGATACGCAGTATTTT. It codes for CASSRQRVTDTQYF.